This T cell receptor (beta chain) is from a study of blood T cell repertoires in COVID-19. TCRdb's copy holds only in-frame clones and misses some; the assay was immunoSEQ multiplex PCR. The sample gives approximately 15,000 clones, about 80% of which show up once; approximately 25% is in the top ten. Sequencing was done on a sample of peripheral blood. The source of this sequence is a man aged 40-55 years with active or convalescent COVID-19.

The CDR3 region has the DNA TGTGCCAGCAGTTTAGAAGATTTAGCGGGCAGACAAGAGACCCAGTACTTC. It codes for CASSLEDLAGRQETQYF. The chain uses TRBV28 and TRBJ2-5; 7 bases agree with TRBD2. The CDR3 totals 17 residues. Germline V gene data show CDR1 as MDHEN and CDR2 as SYDVKM. J lost 2 bases, V lost 2 bases, and 11 bases had no gene match.